The entry below describes one TCR beta chain. Its binding antigen is unknown. No clone much larger than this one lies a single base away; base qualities are absent. The immunoSEQ Assay was the method used to sequence TCRbeta CDR3 regions. After extraction, genomic DNA underwent amplification by bias-controlled multiplex PCR, followed by high-throughput sequencing. Per the original workflow: To quantify the absolute abundance of each unique TCRbeta CDR3 region, sequences were collapsed and filtered. T cell fraction was estimated by normalizing TCRbeta template counts to usable DNA, which was measured by amplifying reference genes present in all nucleated cells. Repertoire TCRs were annotated as SARS-CoV-2-specific when V gene, CDR3 amino acid sequence and J gene were exactly matched to a known reactive TCR set. The reference SARS-CoV-2 TCR set was obtained from MIRA and was filtered for enrichment in COVID-19-positive ImmuneCODE repertoires, whereby public or cross-reactive TCRs were removed. Using the MIRA antigens, annotated TCRs were further analysed by specific ORF or by position within an ORF. Breadth was defined as annotated unique rearrangements over total unique productive rearrangements; depth was the summed frequency of those rearrangements. Two-sided Wilcoxon rank-sum tests were used to compare TCR breadth between groups. Imported from immuneACCESS, the table was reduced by TCRdb to in-frame sequences with V and J called. These copies leave out some clones; in studies compared against another copy, an unresolved V gene accounts for under half, and the cause of the remainder is not known. From that table come the V and J calls and clone size; the DNA was used to work out D and trimming. The sample profile shows 350,000 to 400,000 clones; about 89% of them were found once. Clones ranked in the top ten supply 1.5% to 2% of the sample.

The record originates from a study of Ad26.COV2.S vaccination and SARS-CoV-2 variants (dated by TCRdb to about 2021). For context, the study as a whole: Vaccine-arm donors were drawn from COV1001, a multicentre, randomized, double-blind, placebo-controlled phase I-IIa trial of Ad26.COV2.S in healthy adults. Ad26.COV2.S was administered intramuscularly at 5 x 10^10 or 1 x 10^11 viral particles, either as a single shot or as two shots given 56 days apart. The TCR-sequenced set comprised around 30 samples: around 20 Ad26.COV2.S vaccine recipients, 5 placebo recipients and 8 SARS-CoV-2 convalescent individuals. Investigators did not know the trial group allocation while performing experiments and assessing outcomes. The specificity and breadth of SARS-CoV-2-reactive T cell receptors after Ad26.COV2.S vaccination were assessed by TCRbeta repertoire sequencing. Participants in the trial were split at random into five groups of five each, receiving low-dose or high-dose Ad26.COV2.S once or twice, or else placebo on both occasions.

Points the paper makes about the study in general: Substantial breadth of spike-specific CD8+ and CD4+ T cell responses was reported after vaccination. The authors noted that total T cell responses may have been underestimated by the TCR breadth and depth analyses. Comparing responses between vaccine doses or regimens was not something the study was powered to do. Ad26.COV2.S recipients had higher spike-specific TCR breadth than placebo recipients (P = 0.0014). Vaccine and placebo recipients had comparable non-spike TCR breadth, which fits with the vaccine containing only spike.

According to the study, the label for this sample's treatment or condition signals: some 19 received Ad26.COV2.S at low or high dose, single or two shots; about 5 received placebo; per-sample allocation not given. Repertoires of vaccine and placebo recipients were sequenced from samples collected on day 63 after the first injection. In Cohort 1b, 25 to 30 adults aged 18-55 years were enrolled at a single site in Boston, USA, between 29 July and 7 August 2020. Ad26.COV2.S consisted of a replication-incompetent adenovirus type 26 vector by which a prefusion-stabilized SARS-CoV-2 spike protein from the original Wuhan strain was expressed. The input for sequencing was peripheral blood, taken in a trial of Ad26.COV2.S vaccine versus placebo. This TCR derives from a person aged 18-60 years who received the Ad26.COV2.S COVID-19 vaccine or a placebo.

The nucleotide sequence reads TGTGCCAGTAGTATAGGCCTGGACAAGGGAAACACCATATATTTT. The encoded protein is CASSIGLDKGNTIYF. Here the chain combines TRBV19 and TRBJ1-3; TRBD1 is a weak D gene call, 5 bases matching. The CDR3 has 15 amino acids, counting the end cysteine and phenylalanine. Of all the DNA, just the CDR3 is kept, 45 bases in frame from base 1. In the germline V gene (reference sequence), CDR1 corresponds to LNHDA and CDR2 to SQIVND. Trimming removed 1 base from V and 4 bases from J, leaving 11 bases between the germline ends.